This T cell receptor beta chain was captured by sequencing in a study of cytomegalovirus exposure and HLA in healthy donors. Amplification used 60 Vbeta primers and 13 Jbeta primers. Data came from immunoSEQ multiplex PCR; TCRdb stores just in-frame clones and leaves some out. The data contain about 140,000 clones, roughly 73% of them singletons. Germline V lookup: CDR1 MGHRA, CDR2 YSYEKL. This CDR3 is 16 amino acids long. V lost 2 bases to trimming and J lost 8 bases, with 19 bases between them. Specimen: PBMCs. The clonotype comes from a middle-aged man in good health and CMV-seronegative. The V call is TRBV4-1, the J call TRBJ2-1, with D possibly matching TRBD2 (5 bases). The CDR3 loop reads CASSQNRGTSLDEQFF. CDR3 coding DNA: TGCGCCAGCAGCCAAAACCGGGGAACTAGTCTGGATGAGCAGTTCTTC.